This TCR beta chain derives from a study of T cell clusters in autoimmune cytopenias. The wider study: The median distinct TRB clonotype count was approximately 2,400 per sample, from a median roughly 50,000 reads.

Regarding this clonotype: Its antigen is not known.

TRB was amplified from 250 ng of peripheral blood genomic DNA per sample. TRB was amplified by touch-down multiplex PCR, primer pools A and B combined. One entry per CDR3 protein, without DNA, is what TCRdb gives after re-calling the multiplex PCR reads. This sample's table has approximately 6,000 distinct CDR3 sequences. Study-wide points: Clustering suggested that physiological T cell clusters were missing in primary autoimmune cytopenia patients.

This sample was shared with a second study, whose subject was T cell repertoires in aging, cancer and after chemotherapy.

This TCR derives from a human donor in good health. Sequenced input: peripheral blood.

The CDR3 sequence is CAIRGQGSDTQYF. V and J are TRBV10-3 and TRBJ2-3; TCRdb picks TRBD1, but there is no DNA to check that call. The CDR3 is 13 amino acids. Per germline, CDR1 ENHRY and CDR2 SYGVKD.